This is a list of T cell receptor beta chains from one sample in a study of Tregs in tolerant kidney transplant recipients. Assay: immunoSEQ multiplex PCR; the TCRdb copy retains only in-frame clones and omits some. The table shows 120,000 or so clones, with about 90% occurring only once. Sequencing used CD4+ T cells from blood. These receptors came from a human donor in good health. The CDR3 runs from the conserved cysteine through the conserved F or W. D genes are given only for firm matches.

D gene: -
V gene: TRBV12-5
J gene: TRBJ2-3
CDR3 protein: CASGSVTDTQYF

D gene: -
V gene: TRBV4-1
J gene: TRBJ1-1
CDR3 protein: CASSDDGTANTEAFF

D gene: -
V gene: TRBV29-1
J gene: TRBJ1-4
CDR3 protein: CSVGVSRDGVNEKLFF

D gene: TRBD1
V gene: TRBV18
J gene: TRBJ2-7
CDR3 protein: CASSPPDRGSYEQYF

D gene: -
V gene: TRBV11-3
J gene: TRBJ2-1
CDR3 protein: CASSSGYSDEQFF

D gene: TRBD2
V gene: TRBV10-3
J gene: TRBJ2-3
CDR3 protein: CAISEPGGLADTQYF

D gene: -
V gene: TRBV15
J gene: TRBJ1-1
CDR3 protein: CATSRDPGATEAFF

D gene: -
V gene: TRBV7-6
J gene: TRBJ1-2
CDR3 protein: CASSSGQGQFYGYTF

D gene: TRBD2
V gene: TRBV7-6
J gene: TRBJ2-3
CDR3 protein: CASSLEGRASTDTQYF

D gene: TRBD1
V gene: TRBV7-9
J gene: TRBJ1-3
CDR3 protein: CAGTGGSGNTIYF

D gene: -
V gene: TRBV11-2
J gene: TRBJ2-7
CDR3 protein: CASRSGPNEQYF

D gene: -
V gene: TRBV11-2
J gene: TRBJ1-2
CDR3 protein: CASSLVGGANYGYTF

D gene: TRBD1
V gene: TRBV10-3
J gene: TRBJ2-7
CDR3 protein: CAISGGGQGKSEQYF

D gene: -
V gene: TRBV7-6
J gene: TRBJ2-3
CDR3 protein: CASSLERFTDTQYF

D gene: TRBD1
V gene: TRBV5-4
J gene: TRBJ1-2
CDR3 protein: CASSLDRGYGYTF

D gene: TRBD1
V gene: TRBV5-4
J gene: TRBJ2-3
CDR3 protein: CASRSGTASTDTQYF

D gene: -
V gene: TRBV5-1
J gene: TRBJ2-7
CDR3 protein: CASSPQTYEQYF

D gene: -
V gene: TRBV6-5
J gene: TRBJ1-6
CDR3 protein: CASSYSGRENSPLHF

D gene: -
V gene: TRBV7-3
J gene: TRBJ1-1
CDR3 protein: CASSAGGTPNTEAFF

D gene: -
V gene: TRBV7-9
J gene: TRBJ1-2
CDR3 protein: CASSPSGASSGYTF

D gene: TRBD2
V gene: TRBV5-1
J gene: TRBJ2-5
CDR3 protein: CASSLAPLAGGQETQYF

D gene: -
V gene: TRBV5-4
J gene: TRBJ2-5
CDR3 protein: CASSLGLGYGETQYF

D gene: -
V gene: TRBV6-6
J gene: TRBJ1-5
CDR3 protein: CASGRGDNQPQHF

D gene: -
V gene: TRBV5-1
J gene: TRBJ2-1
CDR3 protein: CASSPGTSYNEQFF

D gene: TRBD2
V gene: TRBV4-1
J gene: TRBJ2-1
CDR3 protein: CASSRTTSGNNNEQFF

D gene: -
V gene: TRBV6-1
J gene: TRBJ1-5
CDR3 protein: CASSEIYSNQPQHF

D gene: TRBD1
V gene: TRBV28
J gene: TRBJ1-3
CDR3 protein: CASSLLSGGRSGNTIYF

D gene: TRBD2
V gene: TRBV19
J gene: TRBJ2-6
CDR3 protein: CASSISGASSGANVLTF

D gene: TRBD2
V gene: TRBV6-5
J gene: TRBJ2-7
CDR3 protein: CASSYSGTSGVYEQYF

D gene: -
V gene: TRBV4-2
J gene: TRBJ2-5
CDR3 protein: CASSQVVSTGETQYF

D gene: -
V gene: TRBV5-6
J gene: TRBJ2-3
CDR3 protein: CASSLTRWDTQYF

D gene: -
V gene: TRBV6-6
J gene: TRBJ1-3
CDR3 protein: CASRVRGHSGNTIYF

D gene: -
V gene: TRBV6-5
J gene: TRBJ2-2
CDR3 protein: CASTMGGPNTGELFF

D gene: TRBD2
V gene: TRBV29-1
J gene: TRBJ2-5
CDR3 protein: CSVLLAGRSQETQYF

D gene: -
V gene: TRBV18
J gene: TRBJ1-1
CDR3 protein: CASSPRTAGEAFF

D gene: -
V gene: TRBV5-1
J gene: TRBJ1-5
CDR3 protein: CASSSDPNQPQHF

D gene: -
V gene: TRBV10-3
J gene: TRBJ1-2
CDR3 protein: CAISESWQLYGYTF

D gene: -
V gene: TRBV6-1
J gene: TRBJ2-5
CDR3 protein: CASIFRGPLETQYF

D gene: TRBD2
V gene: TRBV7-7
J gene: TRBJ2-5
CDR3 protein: CASSLASGVETQYF

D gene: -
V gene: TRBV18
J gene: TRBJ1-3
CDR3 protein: CASSRGNTIYF

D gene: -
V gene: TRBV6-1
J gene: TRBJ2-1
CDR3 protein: CASSEAILDSGYEQFF

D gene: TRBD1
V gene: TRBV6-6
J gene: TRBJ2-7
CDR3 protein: CASSYLGQRAYEQYF

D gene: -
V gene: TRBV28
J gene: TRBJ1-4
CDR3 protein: CASSLQGSATNEKLFF

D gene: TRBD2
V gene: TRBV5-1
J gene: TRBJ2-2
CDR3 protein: CASSPGLAGAIGELFF

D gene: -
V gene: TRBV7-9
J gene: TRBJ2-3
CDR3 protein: CASGRADTQYF

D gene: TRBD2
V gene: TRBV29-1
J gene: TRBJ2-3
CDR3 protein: CSVTSGTDTQYF

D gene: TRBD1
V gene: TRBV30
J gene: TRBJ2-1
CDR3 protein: CAWTPGTGTHEQFF

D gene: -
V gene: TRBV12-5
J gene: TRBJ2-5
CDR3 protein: CASGLTPGASRETQYF

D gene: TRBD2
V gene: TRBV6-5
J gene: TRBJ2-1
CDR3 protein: CASSYQGLAGVNEQFF

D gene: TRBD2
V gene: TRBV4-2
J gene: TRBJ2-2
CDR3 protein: CASSQEGLATGELFF

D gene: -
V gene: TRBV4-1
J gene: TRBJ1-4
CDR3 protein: CASSQGPARNRAEKLFF

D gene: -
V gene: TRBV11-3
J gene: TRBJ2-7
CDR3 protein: CASSWVVFRIYEQYF

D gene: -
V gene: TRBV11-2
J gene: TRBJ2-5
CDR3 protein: CASSPAGPQETQYF

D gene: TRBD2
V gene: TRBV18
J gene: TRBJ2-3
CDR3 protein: CASSPPGASSGFGDTQYF

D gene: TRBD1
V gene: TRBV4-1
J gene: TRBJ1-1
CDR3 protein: CASSQGRLGTVNTEAFF

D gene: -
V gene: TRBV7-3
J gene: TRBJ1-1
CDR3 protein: CASSLMGRGNTEAFF